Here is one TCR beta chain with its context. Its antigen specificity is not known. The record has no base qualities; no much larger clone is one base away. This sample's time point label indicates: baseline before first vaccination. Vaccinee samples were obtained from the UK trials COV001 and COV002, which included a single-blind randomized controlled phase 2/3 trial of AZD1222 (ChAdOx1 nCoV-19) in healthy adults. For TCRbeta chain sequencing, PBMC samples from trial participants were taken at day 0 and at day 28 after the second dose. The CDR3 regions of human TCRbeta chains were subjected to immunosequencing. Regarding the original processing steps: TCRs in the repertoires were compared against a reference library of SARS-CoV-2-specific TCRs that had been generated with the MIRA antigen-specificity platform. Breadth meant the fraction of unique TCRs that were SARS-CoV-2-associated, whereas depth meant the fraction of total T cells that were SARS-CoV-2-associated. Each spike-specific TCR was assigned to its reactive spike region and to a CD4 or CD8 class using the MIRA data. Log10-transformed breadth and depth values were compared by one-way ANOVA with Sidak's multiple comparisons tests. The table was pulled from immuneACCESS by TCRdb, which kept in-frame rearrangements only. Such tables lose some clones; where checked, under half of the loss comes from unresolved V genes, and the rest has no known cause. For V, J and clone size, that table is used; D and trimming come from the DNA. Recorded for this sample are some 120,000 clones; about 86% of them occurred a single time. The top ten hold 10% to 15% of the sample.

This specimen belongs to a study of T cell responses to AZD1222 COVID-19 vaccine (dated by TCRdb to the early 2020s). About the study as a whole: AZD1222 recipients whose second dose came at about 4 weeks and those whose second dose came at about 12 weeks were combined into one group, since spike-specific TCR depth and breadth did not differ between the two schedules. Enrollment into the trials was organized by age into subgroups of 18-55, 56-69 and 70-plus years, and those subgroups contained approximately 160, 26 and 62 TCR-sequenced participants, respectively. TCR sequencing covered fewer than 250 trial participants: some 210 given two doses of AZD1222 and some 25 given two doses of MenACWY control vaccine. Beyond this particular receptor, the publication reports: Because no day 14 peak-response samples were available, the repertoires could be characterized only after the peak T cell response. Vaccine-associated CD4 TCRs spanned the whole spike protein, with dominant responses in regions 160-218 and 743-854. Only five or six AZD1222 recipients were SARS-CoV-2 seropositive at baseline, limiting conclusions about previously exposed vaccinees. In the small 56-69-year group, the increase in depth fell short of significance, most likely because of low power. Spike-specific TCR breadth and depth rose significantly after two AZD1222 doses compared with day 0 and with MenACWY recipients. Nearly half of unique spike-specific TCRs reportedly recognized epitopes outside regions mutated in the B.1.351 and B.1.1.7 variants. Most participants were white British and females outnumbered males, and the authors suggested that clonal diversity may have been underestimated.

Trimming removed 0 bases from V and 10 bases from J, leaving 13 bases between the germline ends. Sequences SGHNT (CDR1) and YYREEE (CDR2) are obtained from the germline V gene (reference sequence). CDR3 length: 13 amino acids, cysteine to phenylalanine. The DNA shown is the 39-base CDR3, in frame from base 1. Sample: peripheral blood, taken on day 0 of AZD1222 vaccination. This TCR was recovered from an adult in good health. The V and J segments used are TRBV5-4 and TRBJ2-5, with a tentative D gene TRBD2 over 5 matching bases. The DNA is TGTGCCAGCAGCTTGGGAGAGGGAGAGGTCCAGTACTTC. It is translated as CASSLGEGEVQYF.